The T cell receptor beta chain under discussion was sequenced for a study of blood T cell repertoires in COVID-19. CDR3 size: 11 residues. V shed 2 bases and J 8 bases; nucleotides not matched to a gene: 1. From germline, CDR1 is SGHRS and CDR2 YFSETQ. Clones were sequenced by immunoSEQ multiplex PCR, and TCRdb holds only the in-frame ones, with some missing. The sample holds 130,000 or so clones, about 80% seen once. The sample consisted of peripheral blood. The origin of this receptor is a human donor in a cohort sampled during active COVID-19. This chain uses TRBV5-1 with TRBJ2-7, with 7 nucleotides matching TRBD1. The DNA of the CDR3 is TGCGCCAGCAGCTTACAGGGGAAGCAGTACTTC. As protein: CASSLQGKQYF.